These 3 T cell receptor beta chains share one sample of origin, sequenced in a study of chemoradiotherapy in HPV16-positive cancers. Profiling relied on immunoSEQ multiplex PCR, and the TCRdb table lists in-frame clones only, not all of them. The sample shows some 10,000 clones, roughly 71% of them seen only once. This material consisted of tumor tissue, taken from a patient who underwent chemoradiotherapy. The receptors stem from a human donor with HPV-associated anogenital cancer.

The chain joins TRBV7-9 to TRBJ1-2, with D possibly matching TRBD1 (5 bases). This CDR3 is built from 12 residues. V lost 1 base to trimming and J lost 7 bases, with 7 bases between them. Germline lookup yields CDR1 SEHNR and CDR2 FQNEAQ (reference sequence). The CDR3 DNA follows: TGTGCCAGCAGCTTAGATCAGGGTGGCTACACCTTC. Amino acid sequence: CASSLDQGGYTF. Based on the CDR3 plus reference TRBV7-9 and TRBJ1-2, the full variable domain is DTGVSQNPRHKITKRGQNVTFRCDPISEHNRLYWYRQTLGQGPEFLTYFQNEAQLEKSRLLSDRFSAERPKGSFSTLEIQRTEQGDSAMYLCASSLDQGGYTFGSGTRLTVV.

J is TRBJ1-1 and V is TRBV6-4; D gene unclear. Trimming took 7 bases from V and 4 from J, leaving 19 bases between them. The germline CDR1 and CDR2 sequences are MRHNA and SNTAGT. CDR3 length: 15 amino acids. CDR3 region: CASKENRGLGTEAFF. As DNA, the CDR3 is TGTGCCAGCAAAGAAAATCGAGGACTTGGCACTGAAGCTTTCTTT.

The chain is built from TRBV13 and TRBJ2-7; the D is unclear. Trimming pared 1 base from V and 2 bases from J, leaving 6 bases between. Germline CDR1 and CDR2: PRHDT and FYEKMQ (reference sequence). The CDR3 has 13 amino acids. The CDR3 nucleotides read TGTGCCAGCAGCTTAGTGTCAGCCTACGAGCAGTACTTC. This encodes CASSLVSAYEQYF.